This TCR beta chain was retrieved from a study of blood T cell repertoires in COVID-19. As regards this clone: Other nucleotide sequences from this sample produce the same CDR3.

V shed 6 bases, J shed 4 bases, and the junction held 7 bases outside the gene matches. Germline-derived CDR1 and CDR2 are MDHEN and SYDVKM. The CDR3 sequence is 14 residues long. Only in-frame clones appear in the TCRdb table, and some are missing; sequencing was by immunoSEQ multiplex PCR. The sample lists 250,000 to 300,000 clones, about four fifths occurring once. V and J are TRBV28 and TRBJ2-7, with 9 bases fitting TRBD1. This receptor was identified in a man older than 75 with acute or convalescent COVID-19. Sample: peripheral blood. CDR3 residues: CASSWVTGGYEQYF. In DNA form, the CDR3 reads TGTGCCAGCAGCTGGGTGACAGGGGGTTACGAGCAGTACTTC.